One and the same sample provided the 11 T cell receptor beta chains below, sequenced in a study of regulatory T cells in long-lasting Graves disease. Time point in this sample: newly diagnosed GD, antithyroid drugs for less than 3 months. Scientists built the TCR library using RNA that was extracted from PBMCs. Libraries of TCR beta came from iRepertoire HTBI primers plus Arm-PCR of CDR3 regions. From the multiplex PCR reads, TCRdb called clonotypes with MiXCR, one entry per CDR3 protein. Here the sample spans over 300,000 distinct CDR3 sequences, roughly 15% being singletons. Here the sequenced sample was peripheral blood mononuclear cells (PBMCs), taken at new diagnosis, from a patient treated with antithyroid drugs. The receptors come from a female donor with Graves disease.

This clonotype has a count of ten or more. This chain links TRBV9 with TRBJ2-3; D is unresolved. This CDR3 is built from 14 residues. Germline V gene data show CDR1 as SGDLS and CDR2 as YYNGEE. V lost 0 bases and J 0 bases, leaving 5 bases between the germline ends. This CDR3 is CASSVGGSTDTQYF. The CDR3 DNA follows: TGTGCCAGCAGCGTAGGAGGCAGCACAGATACGCAGTATTTT.

Ten or more counts support this clonotype. This rearrangement joins TRBV9 to TRBJ2-1; 7 bases line up with TRBD2. V lost 3 bases, J lost 9 bases, and 12 bases stayed unmatched. From germline, CDR1 is SGDLS and CDR2 YYNGEE. The CDR3 has 15 amino acids. The CDR3 coding sequence is TGTGCCAGCAGCGCCACTAGCGCCCTAGGTATTGAGCAGTTCTTC. It translates to CASSATSALGIEQFF.

This clonotype was counted at least ten times. J is TRBJ1-5 and V is TRBV12-3 or TRBV12-4, with D perhaps TRBD1 (5 bases). This CDR3 has 16 residues. Trimming left V 5 bases short and J 1 base short, with 15 bases between. The CDR3 spells CASSPGAWGSNQPQHF. The CDR3 nucleotides read TGTGCCAGCAGTCCCGGGGCCTGGGGGAGCAATCAGCCCCAGCATTTT.

The chain is built from TRBV7-9 and TRBJ1-4; TRBD1 matches at 9 bases. Germline V gives CDR1 SEHNR, CDR2 FQNEAQ (reference sequence). V dropped 2 bases and J dropped 4; count of bases not matched to a gene: 2. The CDR3 is 15 amino acids. In nucleotides, the CDR3 is TGTGCCAGCAGCTTACGACAGGGGGTTAATGAAAAACTGTTTTTT. This codes for CASSLRQGVNEKLFF.

This clonotype was recorded many times. The chain combines TRBV12-5 with TRBJ2-5; tentative D call: TRBD2 (5 bases). Germline V CDR1 and CDR2: LGHNT, FRNRAP. The CDR3 has 15 residues. The germline V and J ends were trimmed by 0 bases and 1 base, with 9 bases remaining between them. The chain's CDR3 is CASGLVAASQETQYF. For the CDR3, the DNA is TGTGCTAGTGGTTTGGTAGCGGCAAGCCAAGAGACCCAGTACTTC. The full variable domain, rest sourced from reference TRBV12-5 and TRBJ2-5, is DARVTQTPRHKVTEMGQEVTMRCQPILGHNTVFWYRQTMMQGLELLAYFRNRAPLDDSGMPKDRFSAEMPDATLATLKIQPSEPRDSAVYFCASGLVAASQETQYFGPGTRLLVL.

There are many counts of this clonotype. V gene TRBV10-3 combines with J gene TRBJ2-5; TRBD1 matches at 8 bases. This CDR3 has 13 residues. Germline V gene data show CDR1 as ENHRY and CDR2 as SYGVKD. V lost 7 bases and J lost 5; bases outside the gene matches: 6. The CDR3 DNA follows: TGTGCCATCATGCAGGGGGCCAGGGAGACCCAGTACTTC. Translating it yields CAIMQGARETQYF.

This clonotype was picked up many times. V gene TRBV7-9 combines with J gene TRBJ2-5; D remains unclear. The length of the CDR3 is 14 residues. V dropped 0 bases and J dropped 4 bases, with 9 bases sitting between them. Per the germline V gene, CDR1 is SEHNR and CDR2 is FQNEAQ (reference sequence). CDR3 sequence: CASSLAAAGETQYF. The CDR3 DNA sequence: TGTGCCAGCAGCTTAGCCGCCGCAGGAGAGACCCAGTACTTC.

This clonotype was detected ten times or more. The chain carries TRBV15 and TRBJ1-4; D gene unclear. The CDR3 sequence is 15 residues long. Trimming pared 3 bases from V and 3 bases from J, leaving 11 bases between. CDR1 and CDR2 from the germline V gene are LNHNV and YYDKDF (reference sequence). This CDR3 is CATSSPSEANEKLFF. CDR3 DNA: TGTGCCACCAGCAGCCCCAGTGAAGCTAATGAAAAACTGTTTTTT. Using reference TRBV15 and TRBJ1-4 for the parts outside the CDR3, the full variable domain is DAMVIQNPRYQVTQFGKPVTLSCSQTLNHNVMYWYQQKSSQAPKLLFHYYDKDFNNEADTPDNFQSRRPNTSFCFLDIRSPGLGDTAMYLCATSSPSEANEKLFFGSGTQLSVL.

The J gene is TRBJ2-2, the V gene TRBV9; D is undetermined. Trimming removed 4 bases from V and 6 bases from J, with 34 bases in between. The CDR3 is 21 residues long. CDR1 SGDLS and CDR2 YYNGEE come from the germline V gene. CDR3 residues: CASSTRGGVFVELNPSGELFF. For the CDR3, the DNA is TGTGCCAGCAGCACCCGAGGCGGTGTCTTTGTGGAGTTAAACCCGTCCGGGGAGCTGTTTTTT.

This clonotype was recorded many times. V usage is TRBV4-2 and J usage is TRBJ1-2; 8 positions match TRBD1. The CDR3 sequence is 17 residues long. CDR1 is LGHNA, CDR2 YNFKEQ, per germline. The ends lost 3 bases at V and 1 base at J; junction bases unmatched: 10. The CDR3 DNA follows: TGTGCCAGCAGCCAGGGACAGGACACATTGGGTAACTATGGCTACACCTTC. The encoded protein is CASSQGQDTLGNYGYTF.

DNA of the CDR3: TGTGCCAGCAGTTTTACGGGACAGGTCTACGAGCAGTACTTC. Its protein is CASSFTGQVYEQYF. The V and J genes are TRBV27 and TRBJ2-7, with TRBD1 matching 8 bases. This CDR3 region has 14 residues. Germline-derived CDR1 and CDR2 are MNHEY and SMNVEV (reference sequence). V trimming: 3 bases; J trimming: 3 bases; junction bases outside the gene matches: 4.